These T cell receptor beta chains were read from a single sample in a study of blood T cell repertoires in COVID-19. Data came from immunoSEQ multiplex PCR; TCRdb stores just in-frame clones and leaves some out. This table has roughly 100,000 clones, about 88% appearing once. The sample consisted of peripheral blood. These receptors all stem from a woman over 75 with active COVID-19. Each CDR3 is given with its conserved first and last residue. The D gene is left open where the match is weak. Expanded clones are given a class, and other clones once, few, many or no size at all.

v_call,clone_size,d_call,j_call,cdr3_aa,cdr3_nt
TRBV9,.,.,TRBJ2-2,CASSSTGNTGELFF,TGTGCCAGCAGCAGCACAGGGAACACCGGGGAGCTGTTTTTT
TRBV4-3,.,.,TRBJ2-2,CASSQESFNTGELFF,TGCGCCAGCAGCCAAGAGAGTTTTAACACCGGGGAGCTGTTTTTT
TRBV7-2,.,.,TRBJ2-1,CASSWGRGRTGGTYNEQFF,TGTGCCAGCAGTTGGGGCAGGGGTCGGACGGGGGGCACCTACAATGAGCAGTTCTTC
TRBV5-6,.,TRBD1,TRBJ1-6,CASSTRQDRVESPLHF,TGTGCCAGCAGCACCCGACAGGACAGGGTAGAGTCACCCCTCCACTTT
TRBV7-9,.,.,TRBJ2-1,CASSFPFNEQFF,TGTGCCAGCAGCTTCCCGTTCAATGAGCAGTTCTTC
TRBV5-4,.,.,TRBJ2-7,CASSPTSLGREQYF,TGTGCCAGCAGCCCCACAAGTCTGGGGAGGGAGCAGTACTTC
TRBV29-1,.,TRBD1,TRBJ1-1,CSVPGGSTEAFF,TGCAGCGTTCCAGGGGGTTCCACTGAAGCTTTCTTT
TRBV18,.,.,TRBJ1-4,CASSPTVDFEKLFF,TGTGCCAGCTCACCAACCGTTGACTTTGAAAAACTGTTTTTT
TRBV5-4,.,.,TRBJ1-4,CASSLRAGGNEKLFF,TGTGCCAGCAGCTTAAGGGCCGGGGGTAATGAAAAACTGTTTTTT
TRBV9,.,.,TRBJ1-2,CASSADSRTYGYTF,TGTGCCAGCAGCGCCGACAGCCGTACCTATGGCTACACCTTC
TRBV5-1,once,.,TRBJ1-4,CASALSATNEKLFF,TGCGCCAGCGCCCTTAGTGCAACTAATGAAAAACTGTTTTTT
TRBV28,.,.,TRBJ1-4,CATKPVLRWEKLFF,TGTGCCACTAAGCCCGTTTTAAGATGGGAAAAACTGTTTTTT
TRBV28,.,TRBD2,TRBJ2-7,CASTDGGASGRGEQYF,TGTGCCAGCACTGATGGAGGGGCTAGCGGGAGGGGTGAGCAGTACTTC
TRBV2,.,.,TRBJ2-7,CASSLEGYEQYF,TGTGCCAGCAGCTTAGAGGGCTACGAGCAGTACTTC
TRBV5-6,.,TRBD1,TRBJ2-7,CASSLDRGRYEQYF,TGTGCCAGCAGCCTCGACAGGGGGCGGTACGAGCAGTACTTC